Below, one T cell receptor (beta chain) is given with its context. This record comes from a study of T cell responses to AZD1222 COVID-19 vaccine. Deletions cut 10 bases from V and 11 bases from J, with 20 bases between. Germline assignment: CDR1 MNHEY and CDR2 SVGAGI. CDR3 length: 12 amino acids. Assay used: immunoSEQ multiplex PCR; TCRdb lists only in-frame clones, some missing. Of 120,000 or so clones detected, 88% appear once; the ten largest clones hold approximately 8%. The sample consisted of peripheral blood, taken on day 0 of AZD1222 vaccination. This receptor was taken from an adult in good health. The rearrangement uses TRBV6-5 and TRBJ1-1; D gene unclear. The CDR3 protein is CATHLDRRAAFF. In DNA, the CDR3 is TGTGCCACCCATCTGGACCGCCGTGCGGCTTTCTTT.